These 13 T cell receptor beta chains originate from one sample sequenced in a study of blood T cell repertoires in COVID-19. TCRdb's copy holds only in-frame clones and misses some; the assay was immunoSEQ multiplex PCR. This table has about 97,000 clones, about 83% appearing once. Sequencing was performed on peripheral blood. These receptors were obtained from a human donor in a cohort sampled during active COVID-19.

A few counts support this clone. The chain joins TRBV18 to TRBJ2-1; 7 bases align to TRBD1. V was pared by 3 bases and J by 9 bases, with 5 bases of the junction left unmatched. Germline CDR1 KGHSH, CDR2 LQKENI. The CDR3 contains 13 residues. Here the CDR3 DNA reads TGTGCCAGCTCACCGACAGGGCTCGGTGAGCAGTTCTTC. Protein sequence: CASSPTGLGEQFF.

J is TRBJ1-5 and V is TRBV27; D is ambiguous. This CDR3 has 16 amino acids. V gave up 5 bases and J gave up 6 bases, with 20 bases separating them. Germline values: CDR1 MNHEY, CDR2 SMNVEV (reference sequence). In nucleotides, the CDR3 is TGTGCCAGCAGTCCCTCCGGGATCGGTCCAGTTCAGCCCCAGCATTTT. Residues: CASSPSGIGPVQPQHF.

The rearrangement links TRBV9 to TRBJ2-3; 11 bases match TRBD2. The CDR3 is 15 residues long. From germline, CDR1 is SGDLS and CDR2 YYNGEE. V shed 5 bases, J shed 10 bases, and the junction held 12 bases outside the gene matches. The CDR3 sequence is CASSQKLAGVSAQYF. Written as DNA, the CDR3 is TGTGCCAGCAGTCAAAAACTAGCGGGGGTTTCAGCGCAGTATTTT. The variable domain in full, completed from reference TRBV9 and TRBJ2-3, reads DSGVTQTPKHLITATGQRVTLRCSPRSGDLSVYWYQQSLDQGLQFLIQYYNGEERAKGNILERFSAQQFPDLHSELNLSSLELGDSALYFCASSQKLAGVSAQYFGPGTRLTVL.

J is TRBJ2-1 and V is TRBV7-3; 9 bases match TRBD2. This CDR3 is built from 15 residues. Germline V lookup: CDR1 SGHTA, CDR2 FQGTGA. Trimming removed 5 bases from V and 4 bases from J; junction bases left unmatched: 6. The CDR3 region has the DNA TGTGCCAGCAGCCGACAGGCGGGAGGGTACAATGAGCAGTTCTTC. It translates to CASSRQAGGYNEQFF.

The genes are TRBV3-1 (or the pseudogene TRBV3-2) and TRBJ1-2, with TRBD1 identical over 10 bases. The CDR3 is made up of 15 amino acids. The germline gives CDR1 LGHDT, CDR2 YNNKEL (reference sequence). Trimming removed 0 bases from V and 6 bases from J; junction bases left unmatched: 4. The CDR3 nucleotides read TGTGCCAGCAGCCAAGATCCCGGGACAGGGGATGGCTACACCTTC. Residues: CASSQDPGTGDGYTF.

In nucleotides, the CDR3 is TGCAGCGCCAGAGGACAGGGGTCTCAGCCCCAGCATTTT. This codes for CSARGQGSQPQHF. This chain connects TRBV29-1 to TRBJ1-5; 9 bases fit TRBD1. This CDR3 region has 13 residues. The germline CDR1 and CDR2 sequences are SQVTM and ANQGSEA. Unmatched junction bases numbered 7, after V lost 7 bases and J lost 6 bases.

V is TRBV9 and J is TRBJ2-3; 8 bases align to TRBD1. The J segment lost 0 bases and the V segment lost 4 bases, leaving 16 bases of the junction unmatched. Germline CDR1 reads SGDLS; CDR2 reads YYNGEE. CDR3 length: 19 amino acids. CDR3 in amino acids: CASSPRTGTPRGSTDTQYF. CDR3 DNA: TGTGCCAGCAGCCCCCGGACAGGGACGCCCCGGGGGAGCACAGATACGCAGTATTTT.

CDR3 loop: CASSEGTGQTDTQYF. For the CDR3, the DNA is TGTGCCAGCAGTGAGGGGACAGGGCAGACAGATACGCAGTATTTT. The chain employs TRBV6-1 and TRBJ2-3, with 9 bases that match TRBD1. J gave up 3 bases and V 3 bases, and 4 bases lay outside the gene matches. The germline V gene encodes CDR1 MNHNS and CDR2 SASEGT. The CDR3 runs 15 residues.

This chain connects TRBV6-5 to TRBJ1-2; D is possibly TRBD1 (5 bases). Germline values: CDR1 MNHEY, CDR2 SVGAGI. The CDR3 spans 12 residues. V shed 6 bases and J shed 2 bases, with 7 bases lying between them. The CDR3 DNA sequence: TGTGCCAGCAGGACAGAGAACTATGGCTACACCTTC. Amino acids: CASRTENYGYTF.

The rearrangement links TRBV28 to TRBJ1-2; perhaps TRBD1 as D (5 bases). Trimming removed 2 bases from V and 10 bases from J, with 14 bases in between. In germline, CDR1 is MDHEN, CDR2 SYDVKM. This CDR3 spans 13 amino acids. The CDR3 protein is CASSLEVRGPYTF. The CDR3 DNA follows: TGTGCCAGCAGTTTAGAAGTAAGGGGCCCCTACACCTTC.

The rearrangement links TRBV7-9 to TRBJ1-4, with 7 bases aligning to TRBD1. V was clipped by 5 bases and J by 0 bases; unmatched bases: 6. Germline V gene data show CDR1 as SEHNR and CDR2 as FQNEAQ (reference sequence). This CDR3 spans 16 amino acids. The CDR3 reads CASSKRQGSTNEKLFF. CDR3 sequence (DNA): TGTGCCAGCAGCAAGAGACAGGGTTCAACTAATGAAAAACTGTTTTTT.

The V and J genes are TRBV27 and TRBJ1-1; tentative D call: TRBD1 (5 bases). CDR1 is MNHEY, CDR2 SMNVEV, per germline (reference sequence). This CDR3 is 14 amino acids long. The V and J ends lost 2 bases and 3 bases respectively, with 10 bases between them. The chain's CDR3 is CASSLRGGDTEAFF. The CDR3 coding sequence is TGTGCCAGCAGTTTACGGGGAGGGGACACTGAAGCTTTCTTT.

This clone was seen once. The CDR3 DNA is TGTGCCAGCAGTCTCACCGTTTTAGCGGGAGCCTACGAGCAGTACTTC. Its protein is CASSLTVLAGAYEQYF. The V and J genes are TRBV27 and TRBJ2-7, with 9 bases identical to TRBD2. Per the germline V gene, CDR1 is MNHEY and CDR2 is SMNVEV (reference sequence). The CDR3 is made up of 16 amino acids. V was clipped by 5 bases and J by 2 bases; unmatched bases: 10.